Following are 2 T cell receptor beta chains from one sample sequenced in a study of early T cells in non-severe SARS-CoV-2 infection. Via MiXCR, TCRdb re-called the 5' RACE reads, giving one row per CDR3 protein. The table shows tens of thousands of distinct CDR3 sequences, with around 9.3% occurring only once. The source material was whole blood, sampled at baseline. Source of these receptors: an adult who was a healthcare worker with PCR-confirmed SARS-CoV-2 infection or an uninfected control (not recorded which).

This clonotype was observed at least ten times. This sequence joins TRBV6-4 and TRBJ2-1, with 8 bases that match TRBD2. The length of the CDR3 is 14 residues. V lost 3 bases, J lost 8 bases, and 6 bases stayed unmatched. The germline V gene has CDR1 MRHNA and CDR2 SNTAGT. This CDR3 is CASSEGTSGDEQFF. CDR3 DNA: TGTGCCAGCAGTGAAGGGACTAGTGGCGATGAGCAGTTCTTC.

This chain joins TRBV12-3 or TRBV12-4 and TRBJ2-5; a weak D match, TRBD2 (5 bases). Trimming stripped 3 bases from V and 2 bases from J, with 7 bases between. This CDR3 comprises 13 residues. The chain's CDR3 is CASSFSGQETQYF. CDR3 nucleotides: TGTGCCAGCAGTTTCTCGGGGCAAGAGACCCAGTACTTC.